A single sample is the source of the 26 T cell receptor beta chains below, sequenced in a study of CD8 T cells in Susac syndrome. It was with random hexamers that about 0.45 to 1 ug RNA was reverse transcribed. TCRdb reprocessed the immunoSEQ multiplex PCR reads with MiXCR, giving one entry per CDR3 protein. The table lists around 110,000 distinct CDR3 sequences, under 96% of them singletons. Sequencing was done on a sample of CD4+ T cells from PBMCs. The receptors originated from a human donor with Susac syndrome.

The chain carries TRBV20-1 and TRBJ2-7, with 10 bases aligning to TRBD2. Germline CDR1 is DFQATT and CDR2 is SNEGSKA (reference sequence). After removal of 6 bases from V and 4 bases from J, the junction contained 6 bases not matched to a gene. The CDR3 is made up of 13 amino acids. The CDR3 sequence: CSATSGRAYEQYF. The CDR3, as DNA: TGCAGTGCCACAAGCGGGAGGGCATACGAGCAGTACTTC.

The chain has TRBV20-1 and TRBJ2-5; D might be TRBD1 (6 bases). Trimming cost V 0 bases and J 4 bases, with 6 bases left between them. This CDR3 is built from 12 residues. CDR1 and CDR2 from the germline V gene are DFQATT and SNEGSKA (reference sequence). For the CDR3, the DNA is TGCAGTGCTAGAGAAGGGGGAGAGACCCAGTACTTC. Translated, it gives CSAREGGETQYF.

V is TRBV20-1 and J is TRBJ2-2; a possible D gene is TRBD1 (6 bases). In germline, CDR1 is DFQATT, CDR2 SNEGSKA (reference sequence). This CDR3 contains 14 residues. V shed 1 base and J shed 5 bases, with 11 bases lying between them. CDR3: CSARGPQGTGELFF. CDR3 DNA: TGCAGTGCTAGAGGGCCACAGGGAACCGGGGAGCTGTTTTTT.

The chain has TRBV29-1 and TRBJ2-1; 7 nucleotides match TRBD1. This CDR3 spans 14 amino acids. The V gene end was trimmed by 8 bases and the J gene end by 4 bases; junction bases not matched to a gene: 11. Germline CDR1 reads SQVTM; CDR2 reads ANQGSEA. The CDR3 protein is CSTDRDREYNEQFF. In DNA, the CDR3 is TGCAGCACCGATCGGGACAGAGAATACAATGAGCAGTTCTTC.

This chain uses TRBV20-1 with TRBJ2-1, with 8 bases that match TRBD1. The CDR3 extends over 13 amino acids. The germline CDR1 and CDR2 sequences are DFQATT and SNEGSKA (reference sequence). V trimming: 5 bases; J trimming: 10 bases; junction bases outside the gene matches: 10. CDR3 sequence: CSAPRQGAREQFF. The CDR3 nucleotides read TGCAGTGCTCCCCGGCAGGGGGCGAGGGAGCAGTTCTTC.

This clonotype was observed once. This sequence joins TRBV3-1 and TRBJ2-1, with D perhaps TRBD1 or TRBD2 (6 bases each). Trimming cost V 7 bases and J 7 bases, with 14 bases left between them. CDR3 length: 13 amino acids. Germline V gives CDR1 LGHDT, CDR2 YNNKEL (reference sequence). The CDR3: CASKTRGGNEQFF. CDR3 nucleotides: TGTGCCAGCAAAACCAGGGGAGGAAATGAGCAGTTCTTC.

The rearrangement links TRBV24-1 to TRBJ2-1, with 10 positions matching TRBD2. Germline V gene sequence: CDR1 KGHDR, CDR2 SFDVKD. J gave up 6 bases and V 2 bases, and 3 bases lay outside the gene matches. This CDR3 contains 15 residues. In DNA form, the CDR3 reads TGTGCCACCAGTGATTGGGCTAGCGGGAGCAATGAGCAGTTCTTC. It encodes CATSDWASGSNEQFF.

The V and J genes are TRBV6-1 and TRBJ2-7; TRBD1 agrees at 7 bases. V gave up 7 bases and J gave up 0 bases; unmatched junction bases: 9. The CDR3 sequence is 15 residues long. CDR1 is MNHNS and CDR2 is SASEGT in the germline V gene. The CDR3 sequence: CASNPSRTGSYEQYF. DNA for the CDR3: TGTGCCAGCAATCCCTCCCGGACAGGCTCCTACGAGCAGTACTTC.

This sequence joins TRBV11-2 and TRBJ1-1; D not resolved. Germline V gene lookup returns CDR1 SGHAT and CDR2 FQNNGV. V was clipped by 5 bases and J by 1 base, with 8 bases between them. The CDR3 is 13 amino acids. CDR3 nucleotides: TGTGCCAGCAGCCTGCACAGGAACACTGAAGCTTTCTTT. This gives the protein CASSLHRNTEAFF.

The J gene is TRBJ2-3, the V gene TRBV7-2; 11 bases are a match to TRBD1. The CDR3 loop spans 17 amino acids. The trim removed 5 bases at V and 5 bases at J, leaving 12 bases unmatched. Germline assignment: CDR1 SGHTA and CDR2 FQGNSA. The CDR3 region is CASSPRTGGSFGDTQYF. In DNA form, the CDR3 reads TGTGCCAGCAGCCCGAGGACAGGGGGCTCCTTTGGAGATACGCAGTATTTT.

The chain carries TRBV29-1 and TRBJ1-5, with D maybe TRBD1 (5 bases). The length of the CDR3 is 13 residues. Trimming shortened V by 4 bases and J by 5 bases, and 12 bases separated the two germline ends. Germline V gene sequence: CDR1 SQVTM, CDR2 ANQGSEA. CDR3 coding DNA: TGCAGCGTTGGAGAGGGGCTGGATCAGCCCCAGCATTTT. It codes for CSVGEGLDQPQHF.

This clonotype was observed a few times. V and J are TRBV11-1 and TRBJ2-7; 8 bases match TRBD1. Per the germline V gene, CDR1 is SGHAT and CDR2 is FQDESV (reference sequence). The CDR3 has 13 amino acids. The V segment lost 7 bases and the J segment 2 bases; nucleotides outside the gene matches: 4. The CDR3 is CASTRDRTYEQYF. As DNA, the CDR3 is TGTGCCAGCACCCGGGACAGGACCTACGAGCAGTACTTC. Supplemented by reference TRBV11-1 and TRBJ2-7, the full variable domain reads EAEVAQSPRYKITEKSQAVAFWCDPISGHATLYWYRQILGQGPELLVQFQDESVVDDSQLPKDRFSAERLKGVDSTLKIQPAELGDSAMYLCASTRDRTYEQYFGPGTRLTVT.

The V call is TRBV4-2, the J call TRBJ2-1; D not certain. CDR1 and CDR2 (germline): LGHNA, YNFKEQ. The ends were cut back, 0 bases at V and 6 bases at J, with 9 bases in the middle. The CDR3 totals 14 residues. This CDR3 reads CASSQEGQTNEQFF. In DNA form, the CDR3 reads TGTGCCAGCAGCCAAGAGGGCCAAACCAATGAGCAGTTCTTC.

V usage is TRBV12-3 or TRBV12-4 and J usage is TRBJ2-1, with TRBD2 matching over 7 bases. CDR3 length: 16 amino acids. V was clipped by 6 bases and J by 4 bases; unmatched bases: 12. CDR3 amino acids: CASSPELGGGYNEQFF. The CDR3 DNA sequence: TGTGCCAGCAGCCCAGAACTGGGCGGGGGTTACAATGAGCAGTTCTTC.

The genes are TRBV28 and TRBJ2-7; D gene uncertain. Per germline, CDR1 MDHEN and CDR2 SYDVKM. V lost 4 bases and J 9 bases, leaving 13 bases between the germline ends. The CDR3 loop spans 12 amino acids. CDR3 nucleotide sequence: TGTGCCAGCAGTTCTACCACCCGAGGGCAGTACTTC. Residues: CASSSTTRGQYF.

The V call is TRBV5-4, the J call TRBJ2-3, with D unclear. V was trimmed by 4 bases and J by 2 bases, leaving 11 bases between them. The CDR3 sequence is 14 residues long. In germline, CDR1 is SGHNT, CDR2 YYREEE (reference sequence). For the CDR3, the DNA is TGTGCCAGCAGCGTTTTAGGGTCCACAGATACGCAGTATTTT. This sequence encodes CASSVLGSTDTQYF.

The chain recombines TRBV6-5 with TRBJ1-1; 12 bases are a match to TRBD1. CDR3 length: 15 amino acids. Germline-derived CDR1 and CDR2 are MNHEY and SVGAGI. V trimming: 6 bases; J trimming: 3 bases; junction bases outside the gene matches: 5. Here the CDR3 reads CASRGQGAGDTEAFF. The CDR3 DNA follows: TGTGCCAGCAGGGGACAGGGGGCGGGGGACACTGAAGCTTTCTTT.

The chain uses TRBV5-6 and TRBJ2-3; either TRBD1 or TRBD2 may supply D (5 bases each). Germline-derived CDR1 and CDR2 are SGHDT and YYEEEE. Between the trimmed V and J ends, which lost 5 bases and 2 bases, there was a span of 18 bases. The CDR3 covers 16 residues. The CDR3 protein is CASRRAKRGPTDTQYF. CDR3 nucleotide sequence: TGTGCCAGCAGGCGGGCGAAGAGGGGTCCCACAGATACGCAGTATTTT.

The V gene is TRBV6-6, the J gene TRBJ2-7, with a possible D match to TRBD1 (5 bases). Trimming took 0 bases from V and 2 from J, leaving 11 bases between them. Germline V CDR1 and CDR2: MNHNY, SVGAGI (reference sequence). This CDR3 contains 15 residues. The CDR3 is CASSYSNQGPYEQYF. CDR3 nucleotide sequence: TGTGCCAGCAGTTACTCGAACCAGGGCCCCTACGAGCAGTACTTC.

This chain links TRBV4-3 with TRBJ2-2, with 9 bases fitting TRBD2. Trimming at V came to 4 bases and at J to 5 bases, leaving 5 bases not matched to a gene. The CDR3 totals 15 residues. Looked up from germline, CDR1 is LGHNA and CDR2 is YSLEER. CDR3 in DNA: TGCGCCAGCAGCCCGGGACTAGCTTTGACCGGGGAGCTGTTTTTT. Amino acid sequence: CASSPGLALTGELFF.

The J gene is TRBJ2-5, the V gene TRBV9; D unresolved. The CDR3 loop spans 15 amino acids. The V and J ends lost 4 bases and 1 base respectively, with 14 bases between them. CDR1 SGDLS and CDR2 YYNGEE come from the germline V gene. The CDR3: CASSPRASAQETQYF. CDR3 nucleotides: TGTGCCAGCAGCCCAAGGGCCTCGGCCCAAGAGACCCAGTACTTC. The whole variable domain, filled in from reference TRBV9 and TRBJ2-5, reads DSGVTQTPKHLITATGQRVTLRCSPRSGDLSVYWYQQSLDQGLQFLIQYYNGEERAKGNILERFSAQQFPDLHSELNLSSLELGDSALYFCASSPRASAQETQYFGPGTRLLVL.

The genes are TRBV7-9 and TRBJ2-6; possible D gene TRBD2, 6 bases. This CDR3 region has 12 residues. Trimming left V 11 bases short and J 4 bases short, with 9 bases between. CDR1 and CDR2 from the germline V gene are SEHNR and FQNEAQ (reference sequence). CDR3 sequence reads: CALAQGANVLTF. The CDR3 DNA follows: TGTGCCCTAGCGCAGGGGGCCAACGTCCTGACTTTC.

V usage is TRBV3-1 and J usage is TRBJ1-3, with TRBD1 matching 7 bases. This CDR3 is built from 18 residues. V lost 1 base, J lost 0 bases, and 9 bases stayed unmatched. The germline V gene has CDR1 LGHDT and CDR2 YNNKEL (reference sequence). Written as DNA, the CDR3 is TGTGCCAGCAGCCAAGGCGGGGACAGTTACTACTCTGGAAACACCATATATTTT. This encodes CASSQGGDSYYSGNTIYF.

This rearrangement joins TRBV18 to TRBJ2-1; TRBD2 aligns across 7 bases. Germline V CDR1 and CDR2: KGHSH, LQKENI. The CDR3 has 15 residues. With V trimmed by 10 bases and J by 6 bases, 15 bases remained unmatched. CDR3 residues: CATPGREGLRNEQFF. The CDR3 bases are TGTGCCACCCCGGGGAGGGAGGGCCTGCGCAATGAGCAGTTCTTC.

The chain links TRBV20-1 to TRBJ2-2; 7 bases map to TRBD2. The V gene's germline CDR1 is DFQATT and CDR2 SNEGSKA (reference sequence). The junction had 12 bases not matched to a gene; V was cut back by 0 bases and J by 5 bases. The CDR3 contains 17 residues. CDR3 loop: CSARDMGRETTTGELFF. The CDR3 nucleotides are TGCAGTGCTAGAGATATGGGGCGGGAGACTACTACCGGGGAGCTGTTTTTT.

The rearrangement uses TRBV18 and TRBJ2-5; tentatively, D is TRBD2 (6 bases). Germline CDR1 is KGHSH and CDR2 is LQKENI. V lost 1 base and J 9 bases, leaving 15 bases between the germline ends. The CDR3 is 14 amino acids. The CDR3 reads CASSPLRDELPQYF. CDR3 bases: TGTGCCAGCTCACCACTGCGGGACGAATTACCCCAGTACTTC.